This T cell receptor beta chain appears in the sequencing data of a study of graft-versus-host responses after intestinal transplantation (dated by TCRdb to the early 2020s). Background on the whole study: The transplants that recipients got were multivisceral, liver-intestinal, or isolated intestinal. All recipients received anti-thymocyte globulin induction followed by maintenance tacrolimus and steroids for around three years. After intestinal transplantation, graft-versus-host and host-versus-graft alloreactive T cell clones were followed in the graft, circulation and bone marrow using bulk TCR-beta CDR3 sequencing. Alloreactive clones were identified by sequencing pre-transplant mixed lymphocyte reaction products and comparing these products with unstimulated pre-transplant donor and recipient T cells. The cohort enrolled 20 to 30 intestinal transplant recipients including one retransplant, and 3 patients lacking pretransplant specimens were excluded. A peak of at least 4% donor T cells among recipient peripheral blood mononuclear cells was the definition used for donor T cell macrochimerism. Instead of going to the commercial service, samples from a few later patients were sequenced in-house on an Illumina MiSeq and processed with MiXCR. Summary of the overall study and its limitations: The relatively low number and heterogeneity of intestinal transplant patients limited the conclusions. Peak levels of circulating GvH clones were associated with declines in HvG clones early after transplant. In patients with donor T cell macrochimerism, the allografts had high GvH to HvG T cell clonal ratios. GvH clones were found in recipient bone marrow, and some of the GvH clones appeared earlier in ileal mucosa or blood, which is consistent with an intestinal mucosal origin.

In the first month after transplant, blood samples were collected up to 4 times, and after that at least monthly when available. Here V drops 4 bases and J drops 5 bases, and the junction holds 4 bases not matched to any gene. The germline V gene gives CDR1 as SQVTM and CDR2 as ANQGSEA. The CDR3 runs 13 amino acids, cysteine and phenylalanine included. Just CDR3 DNA is preserved here, 39 bases in frame from base 1. The receptor library was made with the immunoSEQ multiplex PCR assay. For most patients, high-throughput TCR-beta CDR3 sequencing of genomic DNA was performed by Adaptive Biotechnologies. On the study's bioinformatics: Adaptive's ImmunoSEQ software was the source of the TCR sequencing data for 18 patients, while a few other patients were processed with MiXCR and VDJtools. CDR3 nucleotide sequences shared by donor and recipient were removed because the origin of these sequences could not be assigned. To be classed as alloreactive, a clone needed at least 2-fold expansion over unstimulated cells and a minimum CFSE-low frequency of 0.002% (template counts) or 0.001% (read counts). Clones detected in sequenced pre-transplant spleen, lymph node, or MLR CFSE-low populations of the donor or recipient were defined as mappable. The cumulative frequency of alloreactive clones was calculated as a percentage of all sequences, weighted by copy number. TCRdb limited this immuneACCESS table to in-frame rearrangements with V and J called. A share of clones is missing; checked studies link under half to unresolved V genes, and the rest is unexplained. V and J calls and clone size are given by that table; D and trimming were obtained from the DNA. The sample has 98,000 or so clones on record, about 83% of them singletons. Under 1.5% of the sample belongs to the ten largest clones.

Points on this clone: Its antigen is currently not known. Base-call qualities are not available, and no considerably larger clone is one nucleotide away.

The chain was built from TRBV29-1 and TRBJ2-3; the junction holds 9 bases that match TRBD2. The TCR originated in a human patient who received an intestinal transplant, so some T cells may come from the graft donor. The material was PBMCs, obtained 255 days after intestinal transplant. The nucleotides are TGCAGCGTTGCCCCGCGGGGGGGAGATACGCAGTATTTT. This yields the protein CSVAPRGGDTQYF.